The following is a T cell receptor beta chain sequence with its context. The antigen is unknown. Clones were sequenced by immunoSEQ multiplex PCR, and TCRdb holds only the in-frame ones, with some missing. Seen here are 140,000 to 150,000 clones, roughly nine tenths observed once, and the top ten hold around 6.9%. The germline V and J ends were trimmed by 4 bases and 0 bases, with 11 bases remaining between them. The length of the CDR3 is 15 residues. The germline gives CDR1 SGHTA, CDR2 FQGNSA. The data originate from a study of T cell responses to AZD1222 COVID-19 vaccine. Findings of the study overall: Of spike-specific TCRs, nearly half reportedly target regions left unmutated in variants. It should be noted that donors were predominantly white British and more often female, and clonal diversity was possibly underestimated.

Specimen: peripheral blood, collected 28 days after the second dose of the MenACWY control vaccine. The chain recombines TRBV7-2 with TRBJ2-3; D is perhaps TRBD2 (5 bases). The source of this sequence is an adult who received the MenACWY meningococcal vaccine as a control. DNA for the CDR3: TGTGCCAGCAGCTACCTCGGCGGGAGCACAGATACGCAGTATTTT. Its protein product is CASSYLGGSTDTQYF.